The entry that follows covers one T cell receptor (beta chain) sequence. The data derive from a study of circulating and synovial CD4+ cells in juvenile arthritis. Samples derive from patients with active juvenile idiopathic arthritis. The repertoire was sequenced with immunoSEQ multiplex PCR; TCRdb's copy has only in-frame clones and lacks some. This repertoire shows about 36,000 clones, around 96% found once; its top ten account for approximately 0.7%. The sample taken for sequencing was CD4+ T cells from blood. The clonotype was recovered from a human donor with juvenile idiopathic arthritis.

Here the CDR3 reads CASSLVRGGARRNEQFF. Here the CDR3 DNA reads TGTGCCAGCAGCTTAGTCCGCGGGGGGGCCCGAAGGAATGAGCAGTTCTTC. This chain connects TRBV11-2 to TRBJ2-1; TRBD2 matches at 9 bases. Per the germline V gene, CDR1 is SGHAT and CDR2 is FQNNGV. CDR3 size: 17 residues. Trimming removed 1 base from V and 7 bases from J; junction bases left unmatched: 11.